The clone carrying this TCR beta chain appeared a few times. Its specificity is unknown. The length of the CDR3 is 14 residues. Per the germline V gene, CDR1 is SGDLS and CDR2 is YYNGEE. Trimming left V 0 bases short and J 4 bases short, with 8 bases between. These data come from a study of shared clonotypes between healthy human individuals. Looking at the study overall: CD4 naive and CD4 memory each took three plates per donor, while CD8 naive took two and CD8 memory one.

As defined, naive CD8 cells were CD45RO-negative and positively selected for CCR7, with terminally differentiated effector memory CD45RA+ cells excluded. The protocol was immunoSEQ multiplex PCR, while the TCRdb copy is restricted to in-frame clones and leaves out a portion. Of approximately 1.9 million clones listed, 85% to 95% were seen once; the top ten hold approximately 1.7%. Whole-study results and caveats: Compared with memory subsets, naive subsets generally had larger estimated richness. Limitation of the genetic and exposure-history diversity represented came from the few donors.

Material: naive CD8+ T cells from PBMCs. J is TRBJ1-3 and V is TRBV9; no reliable D call. This sequence originates from a young man in good health. Some clones in this sample may be carry-over from other donors' samples. Here the CDR3 reads CASSVDDVGNTIYF. The CDR3 region has the DNA TGTGCCAGCAGCGTAGATGACGTAGGAAACACCATATATTTT.